The 28 T cell receptor beta chains listed next were all sequenced from one sample in a study of patients and donors after allogeneic stem cell transplantation (dated by TCRdb to 2020 to 2022). The library was obtained by RT-PCR. Sequenced on a NextSeq 550. TCRdb reworked the public reads: Q25 trimming with fastp, MiXCR clone assembly, productive beta chains retained. When rows share a CDR3 protein, they turn into one entry using the most common DNA and genes. The sample includes about 960,000 distinct CDR3 sequences, with around 17% observed a single time. The top ten clonotypes cover roughly 6% of the sample. Sequences were obtained from blood, either unsorted or a sorted T cell fraction (not recorded which). These receptors were taken from a human donor who was either an allogeneic HSCT recipient or a stem cell or donor lymphocyte infusion donor (not recorded which). It is not recorded whose cells these are; they may come from a transplant donor.

This clonotype was counted a few times. J is TRBJ1-2 and V is TRBV12-3 or TRBV12-4; tentative D call: TRBD1 (5 bases). V lost 0 bases and J 7 bases, leaving 9 bases between the germline ends. The CDR3 has 13 residues. This chain's CDR3 is CASSLAGVVGYTF. The DNA for the CDR3 is TGTGCCAGCAGTTTAGCAGGGGTAGTTGGCTACACCTTC.

The chain is built from TRBV28 and TRBJ1-1; the D is unclear. Germline V CDR1 and CDR2: MDHEN, SYDVKM. The CDR3 has 12 amino acids. V was shortened by 7 bases and J by 9 bases, with 15 bases between the two germline ends. Here the CDR3 DNA reads TGTGCCAGCACTAGCCCTCCCCTGAAAGCTTTCTTT. Protein product: CASTSPPLKAFF.

This clonotype was seen once. The genes are TRBV3-1 and TRBJ2-5; 9 bases are shared with TRBD2. The CDR3 contains 16 residues. The J segment lost 2 bases and the V segment lost 0 bases, leaving 4 bases of the junction unmatched. Germline CDR1 is LGHDT and CDR2 is YNNKEL (reference sequence). This chain's CDR3 is CASSQEALAGQETQYF. The CDR3 DNA sequence: TGTGCCAGCAGCCAAGAGGCCCTAGCGGGGCAAGAGACCCAGTACTTC.

V and J are TRBV6-5 and TRBJ2-7; 7 bases are shared with TRBD2. This CDR3 comprises 15 residues. V lost 3 bases, J lost 0 bases, and 5 bases stayed unmatched. Germline V gene lookup returns CDR1 MNHEY and CDR2 SVGAGI. CDR3 nucleotides: TGTGCCAGCAGTTATCAAGCGGGGATCTCCTACGAGCAGTACTTC. It encodes CASSYQAGISYEQYF.

CDR3 in amino acids: CASSLVGGHPQETQYF. The CDR3 bases are TGTGCCAGCAGCTTAGTAGGGGGACACCCTCAAGAGACCCAGTACTTC. The chain joins TRBV7-9 to TRBJ2-5; D might be TRBD1 (6 bases). From germline, CDR1 is SEHNR and CDR2 FQNEAQ (reference sequence). Trimming stripped 1 base from V and 2 bases from J, with 14 bases between. The CDR3 is 16 amino acids.

The J gene is TRBJ2-6, the V gene TRBV20-1, with 9 bases fitting TRBD2. The CDR3 covers 16 residues. Trimming at V came to 3 bases and at J to 0 bases, leaving 3 bases not matched to a gene. The germline CDR1 and CDR2 sequences are DFQATT and SNEGSKA (reference sequence). The CDR3 bases are TGCAGTGCTAGTAGCGGGGGAAGCTCTGGGGCCAACGTCCTGACTTTC. Protein: CSASSGGSSGANVLTF.

The chain carries TRBV11-2 and TRBJ1-1; TRBD1 agrees at 7 bases. V gave up 5 bases and J gave up 4 bases; unmatched junction bases: 13. Germline V gene lookup returns CDR1 SGHAT and CDR2 FQNNGV. The CDR3 runs 16 residues. CDR3 region: CASSKSGGKGRTEAFF. DNA of the CDR3: TGTGCCAGCAGCAAATCAGGGGGTAAGGGTCGCACTGAAGCTTTCTTT.

The V gene is TRBV5-6, the J gene TRBJ2-2; D possibly corresponds to TRBD1 (5 bases). The V end was cut by 2 bases, the J end by 2 bases, with 19 bases between. Per the germline V gene, CDR1 is SGHDT and CDR2 is YYEEEE. CDR3 length equals 18 residues. This CDR3 reads CASSLTGFGPLNTGELFF. CDR3 bases: TGTGCCAGCAGCTTAACAGGCTTCGGGCCGCTTAACACCGGGGAGCTGTTTTTT.

This chain joins TRBV20-1 and TRBJ2-7, with a weak D call TRBD2 (6 bases). V shed 1 base and J shed 2 bases, with 12 bases lying between them. CDR1 is DFQATT, CDR2 SNEGSKA, per germline (reference sequence). This CDR3 has 14 residues. The CDR3 loop reads CSARVGSGPYEQYF. The CDR3 coding sequence is TGCAGTGCTAGAGTAGGTAGCGGACCCTACGAGCAGTACTTC.

This clonotype was recorded at least ten times. V and J are TRBV10-3 and TRBJ2-3; D remains unclear. The V gene's germline CDR1 is ENHRY and CDR2 SYGVKD. V lost 0 bases and J lost 6, with 4 bases in between. This CDR3 is built from 12 residues. The CDR3 spells CAISESRDTQYF. Here the CDR3 DNA reads TGTGCCATCAGTGAGTCCAGGGATACGCAGTATTTT.

The chain carries TRBV29-1 and TRBJ2-3; D is undetermined. CDR3 length: 15 amino acids. The V gene's germline CDR1 is SQVTM and CDR2 ANQGSEA. V lost 7 bases and J 3 bases, leaving 20 bases between the germline ends. The DNA for the CDR3 is TGCAGCGCTACGAACTTTGCTACTGCAACAGATACGCAGTATTTT. Translation: CSATNFATATDTQYF.

The chain is built from TRBV20-1 and TRBJ1-1; TRBD1 might be the D (5 bases). Germline assignment: CDR1 DFQATT and CDR2 SNEGSKA (reference sequence). There are 13 residues in the CDR3. V lost 4 bases and J lost 6, with 15 bases in between. CDR3 loop: CSATRDLVPEAFF. As DNA, the CDR3 is TGCAGTGCTACCCGGGACCTTGTCCCTGAAGCTTTCTTT.

The rearrangement joins TRBV5-1 to TRBJ2-5, with TRBD2 identical over 13 bases. The CDR3 is 14 residues long. CDR1 is SGHRS, CDR2 YFSETQ, per germline. V shed 5 bases and J 5 bases; nucleotides not matched to a gene: 3. Written as DNA, the CDR3 is TGCGCCAGCAGTGGGACTAGCGGGGATGAGACCCAGTACTTC. Translation: CASSGTSGDETQYF.

The V call is TRBV7-9, the J call TRBJ2-2; no definite D call. The CDR3 extends over 12 amino acids. V gave up 7 bases and J gave up 8 bases, with 11 bases separating them. Germline V gene sequence: CDR1 SEHNR, CDR2 FQNEAQ (reference sequence). The DNA for the CDR3 is TGTGCCAGCACCCGGAGCCCGGGGGAGCTGTTTTTT. Translating gives CASTRSPGELFF.

This clonotype showed up just a few times. This chain links TRBV5-1 with TRBJ1-4, with TRBD1 as a possible D gene (5 bases). The V end lost 4 bases, the J end lost 6 bases, and 22 bases lay between the germline ends. The CDR3 is 17 residues long. Germline V gene lookup returns CDR1 SGHRS and CDR2 YFSETQ. CDR3 in amino acids: CASSPPNTGRGDEKLFF. The CDR3 DNA is TGCGCCAGCAGCCCCCCGAACACGGGGCGTGGGGATGAAAAACTGTTTTTT.

The rearrangement links TRBV6-5 to TRBJ2-1; D not certain. The CDR3 loop spans 14 amino acids. Germline assignment: CDR1 MNHEY and CDR2 SVGAGI. V was trimmed by 2 bases and J by 6 bases, leaving 11 bases between them. The CDR3 here is CASSYDGLPNEQFF. CDR3 sequence (DNA): TGTGCCAGCAGTTACGATGGGCTTCCCAATGAGCAGTTCTTC.

This clonotype has just a few counts. The genes are TRBV30 and TRBJ1-5; D is perhaps TRBD1 (5 bases). V dropped 1 base and J dropped 5 bases, with 9 bases sitting between them. This CDR3 comprises 13 residues. Germline loops: CDR1 GTSNPN, CDR2 SVGIG (reference sequence). The CDR3 DNA reads TGTGCCTGGAGTGCAGGGACGGATCAGCCCCAGCATTTT. This encodes CAWSAGTDQPQHF. The full variable domain, its missing parts supplied by reference TRBV30 and TRBJ1-5, is SQTIHQWPATLVQPVGSPLSLECTVEGTSNPNLYWYRQAAGRGLQLLFYSVGIGQISSEVPQNLSASRPQDRQFILSSKKLLLSDSGFYLCAWSAGTDQPQHFGDGTRLSIL.

This chain uses TRBV10-2 with TRBJ1-1; TRBD1 agrees at 7 bases. Germline V CDR1 and CDR2: WSHSY, SAAADI. The CDR3 covers 14 residues. V lost 4 bases, J lost 1 base, and 3 bases stayed unmatched. CDR3 region: CASSGWDRNTEAFF. The CDR3 nucleotides read TGCGCCAGCAGTGGATGGGACAGGAACACTGAAGCTTTCTTT.

V gene TRBV5-1 combines with J gene TRBJ1-4, with 7 bases matching TRBD1. The length of the CDR3 is 16 residues. J lost 0 bases, V lost 1 base, and 3 bases had no gene match. Germline CDR1 SGHRS, CDR2 YFSETQ. In DNA form, the CDR3 reads TGCGCCAGCAGCTTGAGGCAGGGGGCAACTAATGAAAAACTGTTTTTT. Residues: CASSLRQGATNEKLFF.

This clonotype was seen repeatedly, ten times or more. This chain joins TRBV24-1 and TRBJ2-1; 11 bases are shared with TRBD2. The CDR3 runs 16 residues. The germline gives CDR1 KGHDR, CDR2 SFDVKD. Trimming at V came to 5 bases and at J to 7 bases, leaving 9 bases not matched to a gene. The CDR3 region has the DNA TGTGCCACCAGTGTCAACGCGCTAGCGGGGGGAAATGAGCAGTTCTTC. It codes for CATSVNALAGGNEQFF.

The gene calls are TRBV7-8 and TRBJ2-1, with D uncertain. In germline, CDR1 is SGHVS, CDR2 FQNEAQ. V lost 1 base and J lost 2, with 9 bases in between. The CDR3 has 15 amino acids. The CDR3 DNA reads as TGTGCCAGCAGCTTAGAGGAAGGGACCTACAATGAGCAGTTCTTC. As protein: CASSLEEGTYNEQFF.

This clonotype was seen only a few times. The DNA of the CDR3 is TGTGCCAGCGGTGACAGTACAAATGAAAAACTGTTTTTT. The encoded protein is CASGDSTNEKLFF. V usage is TRBV7-2 and J usage is TRBJ1-4; D is perhaps TRBD1 (5 bases). This CDR3 comprises 13 residues. Per the germline V gene, CDR1 is SGHTA and CDR2 is FQGNSA. Trimming shortened V by 8 bases and J by 5 bases, and 12 bases separated the two germline ends.

The CDR3 protein is CASSVFVTNTGELFF. The CDR3, as DNA: TGTGCCAGCAGTGTTTTTGTCACGAACACCGGGGAGCTGTTTTTT. The chain employs TRBV2 and TRBJ2-2; unclear D gene. CDR1 is SNHLY and CDR2 is FYNNEI in the germline V gene. The CDR3 has 15 residues. V dropped 4 bases and J dropped 0 bases, with 9 bases sitting between them. Together with reference TRBV2 and TRBJ2-2, the CDR3 gives the full variable domain: EPEVTQTPSHQVTQMGQEVILRCVPISNHLYFYWYRQILGQKVEFLVSFYNNEISEKSEIFDDQFSVERPDGSNFTLKIRSTKLEDSAMYFCASSVFVTNTGELFFGEGSRLTVL.

This clonotype has more than one count but fewer than ten. The chain employs TRBV7-6 and TRBJ2-1; D possibly corresponds to TRBD2 (5 bases). The CDR3 extends over 15 amino acids. Germline V gene data show CDR1 as SGHVS and CDR2 as FNYEAQ. Trimming stripped 5 bases from V and 9 bases from J, with 20 bases between. Written as DNA, the CDR3 is TGTGCCAGCAGCCCCTCTAGCTTATCCCCCGGTGAGCAGTTCTTC. Amino acid sequence: CASSPSSLSPGEQFF.

This clonotype was seen a few times. This chain links TRBV6-2 or TRBV6-3 with TRBJ2-1; TRBD2 agrees at 14 bases. CDR1 is MNHEY and CDR2 is SVGEGT in the germline V gene. J was trimmed by 8 bases and V by 7 bases; bases with no gene match: 7. CDR3 length: 15 amino acids. The CDR3 sequence: CASTYGTSGGYEQFF. In DNA form, the CDR3 reads TGTGCCAGCACCTACGGGACTAGCGGGGGCTATGAGCAGTTCTTC.

The genes are TRBV7-9 and TRBJ2-7; 7 nucleotides agree with TRBD1. Germline-derived CDR1 and CDR2 are SEHNR and FQNEAQ (reference sequence). The length of the CDR3 is 13 residues. J was trimmed by 7 bases and V by 0 bases; bases with no gene match: 3. CDR3 nucleotide sequence: TGTGCCAGCAGCTTAGCGGGACAGCGAGAGCAGTACTTC. Translating it yields CASSLAGQREQYF.

The chain has TRBV29-1 and TRBJ2-7; either TRBD1 or TRBD2 may fit D (6 bases each). Trimming took 4 bases from V and 2 from J, leaving 12 bases between them. Germline CDR1 SQVTM, CDR2 ANQGSEA. This CDR3 spans 13 amino acids. For the CDR3, the DNA is TGCAGCGTTGGGGGGGCGCCTACCTACGAGCAGTACTTC. Protein sequence: CSVGGAPTYEQYF.

V usage is TRBV20-1 and J usage is TRBJ2-1; TRBD2 matches at 9 bases. The V gene's germline CDR1 is DFQATT and CDR2 SNEGSKA (reference sequence). The CDR3 consists of 15 residues. V lost 1 base, J lost 7 bases, and 8 bases stayed unmatched. The CDR3 DNA follows: TGCAGTGCTAGAGTCAGCGCGGGAGGGTCGAATGAGCAGTTCTTC. Its protein product is CSARVSAGGSNEQFF.